These 2 T cell receptor beta chains were sequenced from one sample in a study of T cells in Graves' hyperthyroidism and ophthalmopathy. RNA transcripts gave rise to amplified TCR beta CDR3 regions. Primed by the HTBI set, a first-round RT-PCR was run on the TCR CDR3. Each CDR3 protein is one row after TCRdb ran MiXCR on the multiplex PCR reads. The sample lists about 520,000 distinct CDR3 sequences; less than 25% were seen once. The sequenced material came from blood. These receptors all stem from a woman in her twenties or thirties with Graves' ophthalmopathy.

CDR3 loop: CASSTGTDYNSPLHF. DNA of the CDR3: TGTGCCAGCAGTACCGGGACAGATTATAATTCACCCCTCCACTTT. The rearrangement uses TRBV6-1 and TRBJ1-6; 7 positions agree with TRBD1. Per the germline V gene, CDR1 is MNHNS and CDR2 is SASEGT. With 5 bases clipped from V and 4 bases from J, the junction kept 5 bases outside the gene matches. This CDR3 comprises 15 residues.

The rearrangement joins TRBV12-3 or TRBV12-4 to TRBJ1-1; no definite D call. CDR3 length equals 8 residues. V dropped 10 bases and J dropped 6 bases, with 3 bases sitting between them. The CDR3, as DNA: TGTGCCACCGCTGAAGCTTTCTTT. Amino acid sequence: CATAEAFF.